This is a list of T cell receptor beta chains from one sample in a study of blood T cell repertoires in COVID-19. The assay was immunoSEQ multiplex PCR, and TCRdb's table has in-frame clones only and misses some. The repertoire consists of about 370,000 clones, with about 90% occurring once and the leading ten covering 3%. Sequenced input: peripheral blood. These receptors were taken from a woman aged 25-40 years with COVID-19, enrolled during active disease. Both conserved end residues are part of each CDR3. The order of the fields is clone size, J gene, V gene, D gene, CDR3 DNA, CDR3 protein. The D gene is left open where the match is weak. Only part of the rows carry a size: once, few, many, or a class if the clone is expanded.

few,TRBJ2-7,TRBV5-5,TRBD1,TGTGCCAGCAGCTTGCTGGGACAGGGGGTCTACGAGCAGTACTTC,CASSLLGQGVYEQYF
NA,TRBJ2-7,TRBV7-9,TRBD1,TGTGCCACCGACCGGGACAGCTACGAGCAGTACTTC,CATDRDSYEQYF
once,TRBJ1-5,TRBV12-3/TRBV12-4,NA,TGTGCCAGCAGATATAGCAATCAGCCCCAGCATTTT,CASRYSNQPQHF
NA,TRBJ1-5,TRBV5-6,NA,TGTGCCAGCAGCTTTTCAGGGATTTATAGCAATCAGCCCCAGCATTTT,CASSFSGIYSNQPQHF
NA,TRBJ1-1,TRBV4-2,NA,TGTGCCAGCAGCCAAGATTACGGGAGGATGAACACTGAAGCTTTCTTT,CASSQDYGRMNTEAFF
few,TRBJ2-1,TRBV7-9,NA,TGTGCCAGCAGCCCCTCTAGCGCCCCGCAGTTCTTC,CASSPSSAPQFF
NA,TRBJ1-2,TRBV7-2,NA,TGTGCCAGCAGCTTTCGGTTAGGGACTCATGGAGCTAACTATGGCTACACCTTC,CASSFRLGTHGANYGYTF
NA,TRBJ2-1,TRBV7-6,NA,TGTGCCAGCGCCTTCTCGGGGGGCTTATACAATGAGCAGTTCTTC,CASAFSGGLYNEQFF
NA,TRBJ1-5,TRBV6-5,NA,TGTGCCAGCAGCAAACAGGGATTTAGCAATCAGCCCCAGCATTTT,CASSKQGFSNQPQHF
few,TRBJ2-2,TRBV28,NA,TGTGCCAGCAGTTTCGGGGACACCGGGGAGCTGTTTTTT,CASSFGDTGELFF
NA,TRBJ1-4,TRBV7-9,NA,TGTGCCAGCAGCGGGGGGAGTGAAAAACTGTTTTTT,CASSGGSEKLFF
NA,TRBJ1-1,TRBV5-1,NA,TGCGCCAGCAGCCCACAGGTCGGCAGGGACACTGAAGCTTTCTTT,CASSPQVGRDTEAFF
NA,TRBJ2-7,TRBV18,TRBD1,TGTGCCAGCTCACCACAGGGACAGGGCGACGAGCAGTACTTC,CASSPQGQGDEQYF
NA,TRBJ1-5,TRBV10-2,TRBD1,TGCGCCAGCAGTATGACAGGGGGGAGGCAGCCCCAGCATTTT,CASSMTGGRQPQHF
NA,TRBJ2-1,TRBV10-2,TRBD2,TGCGCCAGCAGATCAGAGACTAGCGGGGGGTGGAATGAGCAGTTCTTC,CASRSETSGGWNEQFF
NA,TRBJ2-2,TRBV21-1,NA,TGTGCCAGCCGCCAGACTAGCGGGACCCCTACCGGGGAGCTGTTTTTT,CASRQTSGTPTGELFF
NA,TRBJ1-1,TRBV7-2,TRBD1,TGTGCCAGCAGCTTAAGGACAGGGGCGATGCGCACTGAAGCTTTCTTT,CASSLRTGAMRTEAFF
NA,TRBJ2-2,TRBV7-2,TRBD1,TGTGCCAGCAGCTCGAATTCGGGACAGGGGTACACCGGGGAGCTGTTTTTT,CASSSNSGQGYTGELFF
NA,TRBJ1-2,TRBV4-1,TRBD1,TGCGCCAGCAGCCAACCTCAGGGACAGAAGCCCCCCTTCGCCTTC,CASSQPQGQKPPFAF
NA,TRBJ2-1,TRBV10-3,NA,TGTGCCATCAGTCCCTCCGACAAGTACAATGAGCAGTTCTTC,CAISPSDKYNEQFF
NA,TRBJ2-3,TRBV7-2,NA,TGTGCCAGCAGCTTAGCGGCCCCCGACTACGTCGCTAGCACAGATACGCAGTATTTT,CASSLAAPDYVASTDTQYF
NA,TRBJ2-2,TRBV10-2,TRBD1,TGCGCCAGCAGTGGACCCGGACAGGGGAACACCGGGGAGCTGTTTTTT,CASSGPGQGNTGELFF
NA,TRBJ1-2,TRBV5-8,NA,TGTGCCAGCAGAGCCATAGGTGGAGCCCTTTATGGCTACACCTTC,CASRAIGGALYGYTF
NA,TRBJ2-1,TRBV19,TRBD2,TGTGCCAGTAAGCCTAGCGGGCCTCCCGATGGCAATGAGCAGTTCTTC,CASKPSGPPDGNEQFF
NA,TRBJ2-2,TRBV5-1,NA,TGCGCCAGCAGCCCAGGGACACTGAACACCGGGGAGCTGTTTTTT,CASSPGTLNTGELFF
NA,TRBJ2-1,TRBV11-3,NA,TGTGCCAGCAGCTTGAGCGGAGTGGGCTACAATGAGCAGTTCTTC,CASSLSGVGYNEQFF
NA,TRBJ2-1,TRBV28,TRBD2,TGTGCCAGCAGCTCAGTGCTAGCGGGAAACAATGAGCAGTTCTTC,CASSSVLAGNNEQFF
NA,TRBJ1-5,TRBV2,TRBD1,TGTGCCAGCAGTAGGGACAGGGTGGACAATCAGCCCCAGCATTTT,CASSRDRVDNQPQHF
NA,TRBJ2-5,TRBV7-6,TRBD2,TGTGCCAGCAGCGCGGCTTATAGCGGGGGAACAGAGACCCAGTACTTC,CASSAAYSGGTETQYF
NA,TRBJ1-5,TRBV6-2/TRBV6-3,NA,TGTGCCAGCAGTAACCGGAATCAGCCCCAGCATTTT,CASSNRNQPQHF
NA,TRBJ1-3,TRBV9,TRBD1,TGTGCCAGCAGCGTAGCTACAAGGGGGCCCTCTGGAAACACCATATATTTT,CASSVATRGPSGNTIYF
NA,TRBJ1-1,TRBV6-2/TRBV6-3,NA,TGTGCCAGCAGTTCGTTGTTGTTGCTGGACTTCCGTGGGACTGAAGCTTTCTTT,CASSSLLLLDFRGTEAFF
NA,TRBJ2-5,TRBV15,TRBD1,TGTGCCACCAGCAGCGGGACAGAACAAGAGACCCAGTACTTC,CATSSGTEQETQYF
NA,TRBJ1-6,TRBV5-6,NA,TGTGCCAGCAGCTGGGGCGGGAGCTCCTATAATTCACCCCTCCACTTT,CASSWGGSSYNSPLHF
NA,TRBJ2-1,TRBV6-5,NA,TGTGCCAGCATCCCCGGCGGACAGATTAATGAGCAGTTCTTC,CASIPGGQINEQFF
NA,TRBJ2-3,TRBV10-1,NA,TGCGCCAGCAGCCCTGGCACAGATACGCAGTATTTT,CASSPGTDTQYF
NA,TRBJ1-1,TRBV4-3,NA,TGCGCCAGCAGCCAAGAGGCGACACAGAACCGCCAAGCTTTCTTT,CASSQEATQNRQAFF
NA,TRBJ1-2,TRBV5-6,NA,TGTGCCAGCAGCGTGGGAACTTCCTATGGCTACACCTTC,CASSVGTSYGYTF
few,TRBJ2-2,TRBV11-3,TRBD1,TGTGCCAGCAGCCGCGCGGCGGCAGGGGGCGCCGGGGAGCTGTTTTTT,CASSRAAAGGAGELFF
NA,TRBJ2-1,TRBV6-5,NA,TGTGCCAGCAGCCCACCGTCCGTACGTGGGCATGAGCAGTTCTTC,CASSPPSVRGHEQFF
NA,TRBJ2-6,TRBV11-3,TRBD1,TGTGCCAGCAGTCCGGGGACAGGGATTGGGGCCAACGTCCTGACTTTC,CASSPGTGIGANVLTF
few,TRBJ2-7,TRBV7-9,TRBD1,TGTGCCAGCAGCTTATCGTTCCGGGACAGGGCCTACGAGCAGTACTTC,CASSLSFRDRAYEQYF
NA,TRBJ1-4,TRBV4-2,NA,TGTGCCAGCAGCCAAGATCAAAGGACAAATCTCAATGAAAAACTGTTTTTT,CASSQDQRTNLNEKLFF
NA,TRBJ1-5,TRBV4-1,NA,TGCGCCAGCAGCCAAGATCGAGGCAGGGGCTCCAATCAGCCCCAGCATTTT,CASSQDRGRGSNQPQHF
NA,TRBJ2-2,TRBV7-2,NA,TGTGCCAGCAGCTTGCGGCGGACCGGGGAGCTGTTTTTT,CASSLRRTGELFF
NA,TRBJ2-3,TRBV25-1,TRBD1,TGTGCCAGCAGTGTAGGACAGGGGACAGATACGCAGTATTTT,CASSVGQGTDTQYF
NA,TRBJ1-1,TRBV9,TRBD1,TGTGCCAGCAGCCCTAGACAGGGTGACACTGAAGCTTTCTTT,CASSPRQGDTEAFF
NA,TRBJ2-5,TRBV9,NA,TGTGCCAGCAGCGTAGCTCCCGGGGGGCTGGGAGAGACCCAGTACTTC,CASSVAPGGLGETQYF
NA,TRBJ2-1,TRBV10-3,TRBD2,TGTGCCATCAGTGGTAGCGGGGGTTACAATGAGCAGTTCTTC,CAISGSGGYNEQFF
NA,TRBJ2-1,TRBV4-2,TRBD2,TGTGCCAGCAGCCAAGAGGGGACTAGAGACAATGAGCAGTTCTTC,CASSQEGTRDNEQFF
NA,TRBJ2-7,TRBV5-3,TRBD1,TGTGCCAGAAGCCAAGTCACTCCGGGACAGGGGGCATCCGAGCAGTACTTC,CARSQVTPGQGASEQYF
NA,TRBJ1-2,TRBV4-1,TRBD1,TGCGCCAGCAGCCGCCCCGGACAGGCCTATGGCTACACCTTC,CASSRPGQAYGYTF
NA,TRBJ2-5,TRBV19,NA,TGTGCCAGTAGTGGGACTGCCGCCAGCGAGACCCAGTACTTC,CASSGTAASETQYF
NA,TRBJ1-5,TRBV20-1,NA,TGCAGTGCTAGTTTCTCGCGGTTGCCAAGCCGGTTCGATAGCAATCAGCCCCAGCATTTT,CSASFSRLPSRFDSNQPQHF
NA,TRBJ2-2,TRBV7-9,NA,TGTGCCAGCAGCTTTCCACGCGGTTGGGGGCTCAACGGGGAGCTGTTTTTT,CASSFPRGWGLNGELFF
NA,TRBJ1-2,TRBV6-5,NA,TGTGCGACAACCAGGGCGGGGGGCTACACCTTC,CATTRAGGYTF
few,TRBJ1-6,TRBV28,NA,TGTGCCAGCAGTTTATTGAGTTCACCCCTCCACTTT,CASSLLSSPLHF